Below are 15 T cell receptor beta chains sequenced from a single sample in a study of a mutant IDH1 vaccine in newly diagnosed glioma. Time point reported: week 11, during vaccination. What each vaccine dose contained was 300 ug of mutant IDH1 20-mer peptide, accompanied by topical imiquimod. TCRdb keeps only in-frame clones here, not all; method: immunoSEQ multiplex PCR. Seen here are about 32,000 clones, 75% to 85% observed once, and the top ten hold about 24%. No antigen is known for these receptors. The sample in question was PBMCs, obtained from a glioma patient whose treatment included an IDH1 peptide vaccine. The receptors shown here come from a man aged 25 to 45 with glioma.

The chain recombines TRBV5-1 with TRBJ1-2; 9 nucleotides line up with TRBD1. Germline-derived CDR1 and CDR2 are SGHRS and YFSETQ. CDR3 length: 14 residues. With 2 bases clipped from V and 4 bases from J, the junction kept 3 bases outside the gene matches. CDR3 nucleotide sequence: TGCGCCAGCAGCTTAACAGGGGGCACCTATGGCTACACCTTC. Its protein product is CASSLTGGTYGYTF.

The J gene is TRBJ1-1, the V gene TRBV27; a weak D match, TRBD1 (5 bases). The CDR3 runs 13 residues. V was cut by 2 bases and J by 3 bases, with 7 bases left in between. Per the germline V gene, CDR1 is MNHEY and CDR2 is SMNVEV (reference sequence). The CDR3 nucleotides are TGTGCCAGCAGTTTACCGGGGGACACTGAAGCTTTCTTT. It codes for CASSLPGDTEAFF.

The CDR3 reads CSVERGTGVTDTQYF. The CDR3 DNA follows: TGCAGCGTTGAGAGAGGGACAGGGGTCACAGATACGCAGTATTTT. The chain is built from TRBV29-1 and TRBJ2-3; TRBD1 matches at 10 bases. CDR1 and CDR2 from the germline V gene are SQVTM and ANQGSEA. The V and J ends lost 3 bases and 2 bases, in that order; junction bases with no gene match: 5. This CDR3 has 15 amino acids.

The chain couples TRBV27 to TRBJ1-2, with D tentatively TRBD1 (6 bases). The CDR3 contains 14 residues. Germline assignment: CDR1 MNHEY and CDR2 SMNVEV (reference sequence). The V gene lost 3 bases and the J gene lost 1 base, with 9 bases spanning the gap. This CDR3 is CASSFGGLNYGYTF. In nucleotides, the CDR3 is TGTGCCAGCAGTTTCGGGGGGCTTAACTATGGCTACACCTTC.

The V gene is TRBV5-4, the J gene TRBJ2-5, with D possibly matching TRBD2 (5 bases). V was pared by 2 bases and J by 2 bases, with 10 bases between. This CDR3 comprises 14 residues. The V gene's germline CDR1 is SGHNT and CDR2 YYREEE (reference sequence). CDR3 loop: CASSLFRGQETQYF. In DNA form, the CDR3 reads TGTGCCAGCAGCTTATTCCGAGGGCAAGAGACCCAGTACTTC.

The chain uses TRBV6-5 and TRBJ1-4; D not resolved. CDR1 is MNHEY, CDR2 SVGAGI, per germline. The CDR3 totals 15 residues. Trimming took 4 bases from V and 2 from J, leaving 11 bases between them. The CDR3 protein is CASSFTETTNEKLFF. The CDR3 DNA sequence: TGTGCCAGCAGTTTCACAGAAACTACTAATGAAAAACTGTTTTTT.

The chain is built from TRBV4-1 and TRBJ1-1; D remains unclear. Trimming pared 4 bases from V and 3 bases from J, leaving 12 bases between. There are 14 residues in the CDR3. CDR1 is MGHRA and CDR2 is YSYEKL in the germline V gene. The CDR3 bases are TGCGCCAGCAGCCTATATGAGAGGGACACTGAAGCTTTCTTT. This gives the protein CASSLYERDTEAFF.

The chain uses TRBV5-4 and TRBJ1-4, with 8 bases that match TRBD1. The CDR3 consists of 14 residues. The junction had 3 bases not matched to a gene; V was cut back by 2 bases and J by 6 bases. From germline, CDR1 is SGHNT and CDR2 YYREEE (reference sequence). The CDR3 reads CASSFDRGYEKLFF. In DNA, the CDR3 is TGTGCCAGCAGCTTCGACAGGGGTTATGAAAAACTGTTTTTT.

The rearrangement links TRBV5-1 to TRBJ2-3, with a weak D call TRBD2 (6 bases). Germline loops: CDR1 SGHRS, CDR2 YFSETQ. V lost 2 bases, J lost 4 bases, and 14 bases lay in between. The CDR3 runs 15 residues. CDR3 in amino acids: CASSLYDGRSDTQYF. The CDR3 region has the DNA TGCGCCAGCAGCTTATATGACGGGAGATCAGATACGCAGTATTTT.

V and J are TRBV5-6 and TRBJ1-5; D might be TRBD1 (6 bases). In germline, CDR1 is SGHDT, CDR2 YYEEEE. The CDR3 is 17 residues long. The germline V and J ends were trimmed by 3 bases and 2 bases, with 18 bases remaining between them. The CDR3 nucleotides read TGTGCCAGCAGCTCAACACTACAGGGAAAAGGCAATCAGCCCCAGCATTTT. The encoded protein is CASSSTLQGKGNQPQHF.

V usage is TRBV5-4 and J usage is TRBJ2-3; D remains unclear. Germline CDR1 is SGHNT and CDR2 is YYREEE (reference sequence). Trimming stripped 4 bases from V and 0 bases from J, with 9 bases between. This CDR3 spans 14 amino acids. The CDR3 is CASSPLRSTDTQYF. CDR3 DNA: TGTGCCAGCAGCCCGTTGAGGAGCACAGATACGCAGTATTTT.

CDR3 in amino acids: CASSRTYPGQNNSPLHF. CDR3 sequence (DNA): TGCGCCAGCAGCAGGACATATCCGGGACAGAATAATTCACCCCTCCACTTT. The rearrangement joins TRBV4-3 to TRBJ1-6; 7 bases agree with TRBD1. This CDR3 has 17 amino acids. V trimming: 5 bases; J trimming: 5 bases; junction bases outside the gene matches: 12. CDR1 and CDR2 (germline): LGHNA, YSLEER.

This chain links TRBV25-1 with TRBJ2-2; 8 bases fit TRBD2. After removal of 7 bases from V and 2 bases from J, the junction contained 6 bases not matched to a gene. CDR1 is MGHDK and CDR2 is SYGVNS in the germline V gene. The CDR3 has 15 residues. Written as DNA, the CDR3 is TGTGCCAGCATGGAACTAGCGGAAAACACCGGGGAGCTGTTTTTT. Translation: CASMELAENTGELFF.

V and J are TRBV7-8 and TRBJ2-3, with TRBD2 matching 10 bases. CDR1 and CDR2 (germline): SGHVS, FQNEAQ. The CDR3 is made up of 16 amino acids. Unmatched junction bases numbered 4, after V lost 1 base and J lost 3 bases. CDR3 sequence (DNA): TGTGCCAGCAGCTTAGGTCCTAGCGGGAGTACAGATACGCAGTATTTT. It encodes CASSLGPSGSTDTQYF.

The CDR3 region has the DNA TGCAGCGTTGAGGCTAGCGGGGGTTTGCGAAATGAGCAGTTCTTC. Translation: CSVEASGGLRNEQFF. The rearrangement joins TRBV29-1 to TRBJ2-1; 10 bases line up with TRBD2. The CDR3 is made up of 15 amino acids. V shed 3 bases and J 7 bases; nucleotides not matched to a gene: 9. Germline V lookup: CDR1 SQVTM, CDR2 ANQGSEA.